This T cell receptor beta chain comes out of a study of CXCR3-negative and CXCR3-positive naive CD8 T cells. CD45RO-CCR7+CD27+CD95- marked naive CD8+ T cells. For this clonotype: Its antigen is as yet unknown.

Germline loops: CDR1 SEHNR, CDR2 FQNEAQ (reference sequence). The CDR3 runs to 15 residues. Libraries were UMI-labeled 5' RACE TRB cDNA. TCRdb reanalyzed the 5' RACE reads, giving one entry per CDR3 protein sequence and no DNA. This sample contains about 98,000 distinct CDR3 sequences. Study-wide points: Hydrophobicity was higher for TRB CDR3s found in CXCR3-positive naive cells than in CXCR3-negative naive cells. With respect to TRBV-TRBJ usage, naive CXCR3-negative and CXCR3-positive cells were similar; memory differed.

The genes are TRBV7-9 and TRBJ2-7. The receptor was isolated from a human donor in good health. Some clones in this sample may be carry-over from other donors' samples. The source material was naive CXCR3+ CD8+ T cells from blood. Sample subset: CD45RO-CCR7+CD27+CD95- naive CD8+ T cells expressing CXCR3 (TNR3+). The CDR3 sequence: CASSGVGESSYEQYF.